This record concerns one TCR beta chain sequence. These data come from a study of CD8+CD57+ T cells in acquired aplastic anemia. CDR3 and TCR beta VDJ profiling relied on genomic DNA as the template. One entry per CDR3 protein results from TCRdb running MiXCR on the reads. The table shows about 190,000 distinct CDR3 sequences, with approximately 50% occurring only once. CDR1 and CDR2 (germline): LGHNA, YSLEER. This CDR3 region has 17 residues. After removal of 0 bases from V and 2 bases from J, the junction contained 6 bases not matched to a gene. This clonotype was obtained from a human donor in good health, serving as a control. Sample: sorted CD4+, CD8+, or CD8+CD57+ T cells (not recorded which) from PBMCs. The chain links TRBV4-3 to TRBJ2-5, with TRBD2 matching over 10 bases. The CDR3 loop reads CASSQDTGAGGQETQYF. CDR3 sequence (DNA): TGCGCCAGCAGCCAAGATACTGGAGCGGGGGGGCAAGAGACCCAGTACTTC.